This passage covers 7 T cell receptor beta chains from one sample sequenced in a study of CD4+ T cells in melanoma. Sequencing was performed with immunoSEQ multiplex PCR; in TCRdb, only in-frame clones are kept and a portion is missing. The sample includes 110,000 to 150,000 clones, approximately 91% of them seen just once. Receptors were obtained from a human donor with melanoma.

The CDR3 coding sequence is TGTGCCAGCAGTTGGGGGGACACCTCCAATCAGCCCCAGCATTTT. It specifies CASSWGDTSNQPQHF. This chain joins TRBV6-6 and TRBJ1-5, with D possibly being TRBD1 (6 bases). The V end lost 4 bases, the J end lost 3 bases, and 13 bases lay between the germline ends. From germline, CDR1 is MNHNY and CDR2 SVGAGI (reference sequence). This CDR3 region has 15 residues.

This sequence joins TRBV6-5 and TRBJ2-3; D is tentatively TRBD1 or TRBD2 (6 bases each). V dropped 8 bases and J dropped 4 bases, with 7 bases sitting between them. CDR3 length: 11 amino acids. Looked up from germline, CDR1 is MNHEY and CDR2 is SVGAGI. The CDR3 nucleotides read TGTGCCAGCGGGGGGCCAGATACGCAGTATTTT. Translated, it gives CASGGPDTQYF.

The chain employs TRBV19 and TRBJ2-1; TRBD1 agrees at 9 bases. The CDR3 loop spans 13 amino acids. The V gene end was trimmed by 5 bases and the J gene end by 10 bases; junction bases not matched to a gene: 6. CDR1 is LNHDA, CDR2 SQIVND, per germline (reference sequence). The CDR3: CASSDRGAFEQFF. For the CDR3, the DNA is TGTGCCAGTAGTGACAGGGGGGCGTTCGAGCAGTTCTTC.

As for this clone: Other DNA sequences within the sample encode an identical CDR3. V gene TRBV5-1 combines with J gene TRBJ1-1, with D possibly TRBD1 on 5 matching bases. CDR3 length equals 14 residues. Between the trimmed V and J ends, which lost 5 bases and 11 bases, there was a span of 22 bases. CDR1 SGHRS and CDR2 YFSETQ come from the germline V gene. Here the CDR3 reads CASRRGERPGSAFF. The DNA of the CDR3 is TGCGCCAGCAGACGCGGAGAGAGACCAGGGAGTGCTTTCTTT.

The chain combines TRBV6-1 with TRBJ2-1, with a tentative D call TRBD1 (6 bases). The CDR3 spans 14 residues. Germline values: CDR1 MNHNS, CDR2 SASEGT. V lost 3 bases and J lost 9, with 15 bases in between. The CDR3 sequence is CASSEGQGKGEQFF. The CDR3 bases are TGTGCCAGCAGTGAGGGGCAGGGGAAGGGTGAGCAGTTCTTC.

DNA for the CDR3: TGTGCCAGCAGGTCACGAAGGTCCGATACGCAGTATTTT. Encoded protein: CASRSRRSDTQYF. The chain employs TRBV7-3 and TRBJ2-3; no clear D gene. CDR1 is SGHTA and CDR2 is FQGTGA in the germline V gene. The CDR3 is made up of 13 amino acids. V shed 6 bases and J shed 6 bases, with 13 bases lying between them. Together with reference TRBV7-3 and TRBJ2-3, the CDR3 gives the full variable domain: GAGVSQTPSNKVTEKGKYVELRCDPISGHTALYWYRQSLGQGPEFLIYFQGTGAADDSGLPNDRFFAVRPEGSVSTLKIQRTERGDSAVYLCASRSRRSDTQYFGPGTRLTVL.

The chain is built from TRBV6-6 and TRBJ1-5; perhaps TRBD1 as D (6 bases). The V gene's germline CDR1 is MNHNY and CDR2 SVGAGI (reference sequence). Trimming cost V 6 bases and J 3 bases, with 9 bases left between them. The CDR3 sequence is 13 residues long. The DNA for the CDR3 is TGTGCCAGCAGGAGACAGGACAATCAGCCCCAGCATTTT. This gives the protein CASRRQDNQPQHF.